The entry below gives a single T cell receptor (beta chain) sequence along with its context. PCR amplification relied on 60 Vbeta primers (plus 13 Jbeta primers). Libraries were prepared by immunoSEQ multiplex PCR; TCRdb keeps only in-frame clonotypes and omits some of them. The sample comprises over 100,000 clones, around 83% of which are singletons, and approximately 23% rests with the top ten. The data originate from a study of cytomegalovirus exposure and HLA in healthy donors. This receptor was taken from a man in his thirties or forties in good health and CMV-seropositive. The sequenced sample consisted of PBMCs.

The CDR3 loop reads CASSIGTGAGATEAFF. DNA for the CDR3: TGTGCCAGTAGTATCGGGACAGGGGCTGGGGCCACTGAAGCTTTCTTT. The chain recombines TRBV19 with TRBJ1-1; 10 bases fit TRBD1. The CDR3 has 16 amino acids. V trimming: 3 bases; J trimming: 4 bases; junction bases outside the gene matches: 8. The germline V gene encodes CDR1 LNHDA and CDR2 SQIVND (reference sequence). Using reference TRBV19 and TRBJ1-1 for the parts outside the CDR3, the full variable domain is DGGITQSPKYLFRKEGQNVTLSCEQNLNHDAMYWYRQDPGQGLRLIYYSQIVNDFQKGDIAEGYSVSREKKESFPLTVTSAQKNPTAFYLCASSIGTGAGATEAFFGQGTRLTVV.